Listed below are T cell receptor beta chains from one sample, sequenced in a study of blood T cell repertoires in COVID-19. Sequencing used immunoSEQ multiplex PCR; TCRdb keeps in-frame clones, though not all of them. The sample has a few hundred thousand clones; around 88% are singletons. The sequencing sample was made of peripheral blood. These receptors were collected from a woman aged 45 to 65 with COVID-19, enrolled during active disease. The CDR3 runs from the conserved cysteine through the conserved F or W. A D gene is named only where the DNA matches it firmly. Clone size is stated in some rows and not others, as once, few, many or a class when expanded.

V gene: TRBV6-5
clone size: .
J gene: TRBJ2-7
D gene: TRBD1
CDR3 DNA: TGTGCCAGCAGTTACCGGGACAGCTACTACGAGCAGTACTTC
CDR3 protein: CASSYRDSYYEQYF

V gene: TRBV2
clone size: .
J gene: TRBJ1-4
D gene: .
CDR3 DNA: TGTGCCAGCATCCCCCCGCGGGTTGACGAAAAACTGTTTTTT
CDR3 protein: CASIPPRVDEKLFF

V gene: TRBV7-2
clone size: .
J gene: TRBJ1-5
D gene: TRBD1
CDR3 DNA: TGTGCCAGCAGCTATAGGGGAGGACAGGGCGTTAATCAGCCCCAGCATTTT
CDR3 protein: CASSYRGGQGVNQPQHF

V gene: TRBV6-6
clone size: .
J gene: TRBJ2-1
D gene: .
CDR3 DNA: TGTGCCAGCAGTGCGACAGTTGAGCAGTTCTTC
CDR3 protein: CASSATVEQFF

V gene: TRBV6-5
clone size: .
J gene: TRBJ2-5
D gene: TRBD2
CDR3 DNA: TGTGCCAGCAGTCGGCTACGGGGGGTTAAAGAGACCCAGTACTTC
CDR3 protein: CASSRLRGVKETQYF

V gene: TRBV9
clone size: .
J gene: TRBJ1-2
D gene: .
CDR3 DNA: TGTGCCAGCAGCGTAGACGGGGGTCCGAACTATGGCTACACCTTC
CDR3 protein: CASSVDGGPNYGYTF

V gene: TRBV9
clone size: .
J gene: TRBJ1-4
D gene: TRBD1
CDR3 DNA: TGTGCCAGCAGCCCCCGGGACAGGGTAATTAATGAAAAACTGTTTTTT
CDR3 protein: CASSPRDRVINEKLFF

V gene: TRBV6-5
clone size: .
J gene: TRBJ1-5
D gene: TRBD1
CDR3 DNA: TGTGCCAGCAGTCTGCGGACAGGGCGGCAGCCCCAGCATTTT
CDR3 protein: CASSLRTGRQPQHF

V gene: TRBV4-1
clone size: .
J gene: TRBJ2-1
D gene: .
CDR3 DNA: TGCGCCAGCAGCCAAACTTACAATGAGCAGTTCTTC
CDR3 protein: CASSQTYNEQFF

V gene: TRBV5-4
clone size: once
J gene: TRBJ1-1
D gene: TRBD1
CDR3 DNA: TGTGCCAGCAGCTTGAGGCAGGGGGGCACTGAAGCTTTCTTT
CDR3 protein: CASSLRQGGTEAFF

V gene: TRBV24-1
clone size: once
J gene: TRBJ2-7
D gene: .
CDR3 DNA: TGTGCCACCAGTGCACGAGGGTCCCAGCAGTACTTC
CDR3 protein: CATSARGSQQYF

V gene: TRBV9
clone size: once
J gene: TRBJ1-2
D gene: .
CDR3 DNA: TGTGCCAGCAGGCCGGACAGTAACTATGGCTACACCTTC
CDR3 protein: CASRPDSNYGYTF

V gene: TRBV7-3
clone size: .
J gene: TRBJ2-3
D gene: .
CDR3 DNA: TGTGCCAGCAGCTTACCGGCAGGGCACGGTTACACAGATACGCAGTATTTT
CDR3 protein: CASSLPAGHGYTDTQYF

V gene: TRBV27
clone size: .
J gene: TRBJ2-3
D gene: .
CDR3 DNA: TGTGCCAGCAGTTTAAGTGAGGGTAGCCGCACAGATACGCAGTATTTT
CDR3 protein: CASSLSEGSRTDTQYF

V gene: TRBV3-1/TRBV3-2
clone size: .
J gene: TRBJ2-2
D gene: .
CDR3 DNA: TGTGCCAGCAGCCAAACTCGGGGGGCCGACACCGGGGAGCTGTTTTTT
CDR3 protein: CASSQTRGADTGELFF

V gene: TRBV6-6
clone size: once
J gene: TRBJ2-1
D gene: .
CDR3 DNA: TGTGCCAGCAAAGGGGCCGGTGAGCAGTTCTTC
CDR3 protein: CASKGAGEQFF

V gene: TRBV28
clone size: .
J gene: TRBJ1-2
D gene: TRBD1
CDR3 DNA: TGTGCCAGCAGTTTAGAACCGGACAGGGACTACTATGGCTACACCTTC
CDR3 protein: CASSLEPDRDYYGYTF

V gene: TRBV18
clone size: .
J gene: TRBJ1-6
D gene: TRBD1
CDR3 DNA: TGTGCCAGCTCTCCCAGGGGGGCGGATTCACCCCTCCACTTT
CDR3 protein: CASSPRGADSPLHF

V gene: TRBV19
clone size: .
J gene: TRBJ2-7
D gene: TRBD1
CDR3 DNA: TGTGCCAGTAGTATAGGGACCGGACAGGGCGCTTTTAGGGAGCAGTACTTC
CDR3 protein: CASSIGTGQGAFREQYF

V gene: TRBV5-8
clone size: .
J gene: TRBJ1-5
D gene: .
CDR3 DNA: TGTGCCACCAACCATCGCGGGGTTAGCAATCAGCCCCAGCATTTT
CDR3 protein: CATNHRGVSNQPQHF

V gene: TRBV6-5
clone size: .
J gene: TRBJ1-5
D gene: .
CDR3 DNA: TGTGCCACAGGGACTGGCAATCAGCCCCAGCATTTT
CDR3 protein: CATGTGNQPQHF

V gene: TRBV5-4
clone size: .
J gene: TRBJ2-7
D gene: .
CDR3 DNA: TGTGCCAGCAGCCACCCTAATGTAGACTCCTACGAGCAGTACTTC
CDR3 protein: CASSHPNVDSYEQYF

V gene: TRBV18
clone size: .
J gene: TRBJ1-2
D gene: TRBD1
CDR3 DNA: TGTGCCAGCTCCCTGGGACAGCTGGGCTATGGCTACACCTTC
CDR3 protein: CASSLGQLGYGYTF

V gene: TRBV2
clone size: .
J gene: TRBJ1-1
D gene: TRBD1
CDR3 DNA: TGTGCCAGCAGGGCCTGGACAGGGAAAGGGACTGAAGCTTTCTTT
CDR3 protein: CASRAWTGKGTEAFF

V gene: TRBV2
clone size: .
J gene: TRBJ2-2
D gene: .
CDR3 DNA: TGTGCCAGCAGTGAAAGCCATTCGGGAACCGGGGAGCTGTTTTTT
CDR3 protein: CASSESHSGTGELFF